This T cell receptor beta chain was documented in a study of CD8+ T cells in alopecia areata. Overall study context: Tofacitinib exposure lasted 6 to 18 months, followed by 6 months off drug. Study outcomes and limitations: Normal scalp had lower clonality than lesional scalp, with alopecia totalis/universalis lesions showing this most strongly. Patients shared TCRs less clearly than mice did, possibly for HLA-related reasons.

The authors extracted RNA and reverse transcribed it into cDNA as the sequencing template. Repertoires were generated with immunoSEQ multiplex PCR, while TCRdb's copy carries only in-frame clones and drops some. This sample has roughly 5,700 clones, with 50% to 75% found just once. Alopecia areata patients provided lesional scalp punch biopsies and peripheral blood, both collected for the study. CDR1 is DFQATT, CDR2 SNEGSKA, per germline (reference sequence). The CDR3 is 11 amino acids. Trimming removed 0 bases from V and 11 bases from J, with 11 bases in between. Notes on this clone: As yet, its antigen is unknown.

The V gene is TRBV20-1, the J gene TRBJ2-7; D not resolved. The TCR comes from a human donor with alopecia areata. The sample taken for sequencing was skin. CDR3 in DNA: TGCAGTGCTAGAGATCTTCGGCGGAAGTACTTC. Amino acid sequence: CSARDLRRKYF.